The 9 T cell receptor beta chains listed next were all sequenced from one sample in a study of identical twins. TCRdb re-derived calls from the 5' RACE reads in MiXCR, one entry per CDR3 protein. This sample has over 550,000 distinct CDR3 sequences, with roughly 7.2% found just once. The data also belong to a second study, concerning yellow fever vaccine responses in identical twins.

Material: PBMCs. These TCRs come from a woman aged 18-29 years in good health.

The table lists this clonotype with many counts. This rearrangement joins TRBV3-1 to TRBJ2-2; a possible D gene is TRBD1 (6 bases). Trimming took off 4 bases at V and 0 bases at J, with 12 bases between the two ends. Looked up from germline, CDR1 is LGHDT and CDR2 is YNNKEL (reference sequence). The CDR3 has 16 amino acids. This CDR3 is CASSRNRAPNTGELFF. The DNA for the CDR3 is TGTGCCAGCAGCCGTAACAGGGCCCCGAACACCGGGGAGCTGTTTTTT.

This chain uses TRBV29-1 with TRBJ1-2, with a tentative D call TRBD1 (6 bases). Trimming removed 6 bases from V and 0 bases from J, with 14 bases in between. The V gene's germline CDR1 is SQVTM and CDR2 ANQGSEA. This CDR3 contains 14 residues. The CDR3 here is CSVPKGGSNYGYTF. As DNA, the CDR3 is TGCAGCGTACCAAAGGGGGGGTCTAACTATGGCTACACCTTC.

This clonotype was observed many times. V usage is TRBV7-9 and J usage is TRBJ2-1, with a possible D match to TRBD2 (6 bases). Germline-derived CDR1 and CDR2 are SEHNR and FQNEAQ (reference sequence). V was trimmed by 7 bases and J by 6 bases, leaving 13 bases between them. The CDR3 contains 13 residues. The CDR3, as DNA: TGTGCCAGCATCCAGGGCGGGGTCAATGAGCAGTTCTTC. Translated: CASIQGGVNEQFF.

This chain connects TRBV12-3 or TRBV12-4 to TRBJ2-3; 8 nucleotides agree with TRBD2. Germline trimming cut 4 bases from V and 3 bases from J; bases unmatched to any gene: 6. The CDR3 runs to 15 residues. The CDR3 coding sequence is TGTGCCAGCAGTTCCCCAGCGGGGGAGACAGATACGCAGTATTTT. This translates into CASSSPAGETDTQYF.

This clonotype was picked up many times. V usage is TRBV20-1 and J usage is TRBJ2-7, with 11 bases aligning to TRBD2. J lost 2 bases, V lost 5 bases, and 5 bases had no gene match. Germline assignment: CDR1 DFQATT and CDR2 SNEGSKA (reference sequence). The CDR3 covers 14 residues. In DNA, the CDR3 is TGCAGTGCTCGCGGGACTAGCGGAACCTACGAGCAGTACGTC. Translated, it gives CSARGTSGTYEQYV.

V gene TRBV7-2 combines with J gene TRBJ2-7; no definite D call. V was trimmed by 1 base and J by 3 bases, leaving 13 bases between them. The CDR3 consists of 15 residues. The germline V gene has CDR1 SGHTA and CDR2 FQGNSA. The CDR3 protein is CASSLVDRPFYEQYV. The CDR3 DNA sequence: TGTGCCAGCAGCTTAGTAGATCGTCCTTTCTACGAGCAGTACGTC.

This clonotype was seen more than once but under ten times. The chain is built from TRBV2 and TRBJ2-2; D ambiguous. Germline CDR1 is SNHLY and CDR2 is FYNNEI. Deletions cut 4 bases from V and 2 bases from J, with 8 bases between. The CDR3 loop spans 14 amino acids. Written as DNA, the CDR3 is TGTGCCAGCAGTGTTTGGTCAAACACCGGGGAGCTGTTTTTT. Protein: CASSVWSNTGELFF.

This clonotype has a handful of counts. This chain uses TRBV7-9 with TRBJ2-3; 7 nucleotides align to TRBD1. The ends lost 0 bases at V and 1 base at J; junction bases unmatched: 7. The CDR3 spans 17 residues. From germline, CDR1 is SEHNR and CDR2 FQNEAQ (reference sequence). The CDR3 sequence: CASSLALGQDRTDTQYF. CDR3 DNA: TGTGCCAGCAGCTTAGCCCTAGGACAGGACCGCACAGATACGCAGTATTTT.

In its sample, this clonotype was seen a few times. The V and J genes are TRBV5-1 and TRBJ1-1; 10 bases are shared with TRBD1. CDR3 length: 17 amino acids. The V and J ends lost 2 bases and 0 bases, in that order; junction bases with no gene match: 7. Germline-derived CDR1 and CDR2 are SGHRS and YFSETQ. CDR3 residues: CASSFRQGATVNTEAFF. The CDR3 bases are TGCGCCAGCAGCTTTAGACAGGGGGCTACCGTGAACACTGAAGCTTTCTTT.